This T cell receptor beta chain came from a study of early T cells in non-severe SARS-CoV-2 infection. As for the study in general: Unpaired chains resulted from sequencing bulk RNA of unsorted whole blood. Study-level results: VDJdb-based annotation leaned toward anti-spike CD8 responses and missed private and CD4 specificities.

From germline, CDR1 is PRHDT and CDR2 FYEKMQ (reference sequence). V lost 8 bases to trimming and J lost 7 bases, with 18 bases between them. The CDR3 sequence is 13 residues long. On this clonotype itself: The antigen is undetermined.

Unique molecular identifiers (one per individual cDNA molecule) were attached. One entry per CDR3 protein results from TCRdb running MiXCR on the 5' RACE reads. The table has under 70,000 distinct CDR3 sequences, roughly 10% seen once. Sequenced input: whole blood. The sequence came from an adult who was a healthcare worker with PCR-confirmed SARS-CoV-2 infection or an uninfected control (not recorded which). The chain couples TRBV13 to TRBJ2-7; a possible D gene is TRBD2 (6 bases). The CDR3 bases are TGTGCCAGCCCGAGTGGAGAGGCGGGGGAGCAGTACTTC. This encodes CASPSGEAGEQYF.